In this sample, the clone carrying this TCR beta chain turned up a few times. Its antigen is not identified. This specimen belongs to a study of early T cells in non-severe SARS-CoV-2 infection. Study-wide context: Unsorted whole blood bulk RNA was sequenced, with unpaired chains.

TCRdb redid the calling of the 5' RACE reads with MiXCR, one entry per CDR3 protein. The sample yields fewer than 60,000 distinct CDR3 sequences, about an eighth seen once. Regarding the study as a whole: Matching against VDJdb likely underestimated virus-specific expansions, favoring anti-spike CD8.

The germline V and J ends were trimmed by 6 bases and 2 bases, with 11 bases remaining between them. The CDR3 totals 14 residues. The TCR was taken from an adult who was a healthcare worker with PCR-confirmed SARS-CoV-2 infection or an uninfected control (not recorded which). The sample taken for sequencing was whole blood. This chain links TRBV12-3 or TRBV12-4 with TRBJ2-1, with a tentative D call TRBD1 (5 bases). CDR3 amino acids: CASRHRTPYNEQFF. The CDR3 nucleotides read TGTGCCAGCAGACACCGGACACCCTACAATGAGCAGTTCTTC.